This T cell receptor (beta chain) derives from a study of post-analysis software for immune sequencing data. Points from the study as a whole: Higher frequency in patients than in controls was seen for roughly five TRBV segments, with TRBV5-6, TRBV5-1 and TRBV20-1 among them.

As to this clonotype: Antigen: not known.

Carried by the TCR beta cDNA libraries were unique molecular identifiers. TCRdb processed the PCR reads anew with MiXCR; each CDR3 protein has one entry. This sample has 750,000 to 900,000 distinct CDR3 sequences, with around 42% found just once. Trimming shortened V by 0 bases and J by 2 bases, and 13 bases separated the two germline ends. In germline, CDR1 is SGDLS, CDR2 YYNGEE. The CDR3 contains 16 residues. Sample: blood. The source of this sequence is a girl between 10 and 17 years old with multiple sclerosis. The rearrangement joins TRBV9 to TRBJ2-3, with D perhaps matching TRBD2 (5 bases). The CDR3 sequence: CASSVAPIGNTDTQYF. As DNA, the CDR3 is TGTGCCAGCAGCGTAGCCCCGATCGGGAACACAGATACGCAGTATTTT.